Sequencing of this T cell receptor (beta chain) was carried out in a study of blood T cell repertoires in COVID-19. On the study more broadly: COVID-19 samples collected from the United States, Italy and Spain covered acute and convalescent phases.

Looked up from germline, CDR1 is SGHRS and CDR2 is YFSETQ. V was trimmed by 4 bases and J by 0 bases, leaving 13 bases between them. This CDR3 has 16 residues. Only in-frame clones appear in the TCRdb table, and some are missing; sequencing was by immunoSEQ multiplex PCR. Among hundreds of thousands of clones listed, around 85% were seen once. The sample taken for sequencing was peripheral blood. This clonotype was obtained from a woman in her 30s who had recovered from COVID-19. The rearrangement uses TRBV5-1 and TRBJ2-2; D not certain. The CDR3 DNA follows: TGCGCCAGCAGCCCCTATAATACTCCGAACACCGGGGAGCTGTTTTTT. Translated, it gives CASSPYNTPNTGELFF.